The next 15 T cell receptor beta chains were all read from a single sample in a study of spatial heterogeneity in lung cancer. Documented time point: sample taken at primary tumor resection. MiXCR was run by TCRdb on the 5' RACE reads, yielding one entry per CDR3 protein. The sample yields about 35,000 distinct CDR3 sequences, just over 3% seen once. The starting material was normal lung tissue next to the tumor, obtained at surgery. The receptor source for this set is a male donor with early-stage non-small cell lung cancer.

The sample holds many counts of this clonotype. This chain connects TRBV7-9 to TRBJ2-1, with 7 bases fitting TRBD2. V was clipped by 5 bases and J by 6 bases; unmatched bases: 10. This CDR3 is built from 15 residues. Germline CDR1 SEHNR, CDR2 FQNEAQ (reference sequence). The DNA of the CDR3 is TGTGCCAGCAGCCCGACCCGGGGGACTACCAATGAGCAGTTCTTC. Protein: CASSPTRGTTNEQFF. Complete variable domain (other parts from reference TRBV7-9 and TRBJ2-1): DTGVSQNPRHKITKRGQNVTFRCDPISEHNRLYWYRQTLGQGPEFLTYFQNEAQLEKSRLLSDRFSAERPKGSFSTLEIQRTEQGDSAMYLCASSPTRGTTNEQFFGPGTRLTVL.

This clonotype was counted many times. This chain connects TRBV11-2 to TRBJ2-1; TRBD1 aligns across 10 bases. From germline, CDR1 is SGHAT and CDR2 FQNNGV. Germline trimming cut 5 bases from V and 2 bases from J; bases unmatched to any gene: 3. The CDR3 covers 15 residues. CDR3 nucleotide sequence: TGTGCCAGCAGCGGGGACAGGGGCCCCTACAATGAGCAGTTCTTC. Translation: CASSGDRGPYNEQFF.

This clonotype was found many times. The chain combines TRBV5-6 with TRBJ2-6; D uncertain. Germline V gives CDR1 SGHDT, CDR2 YYEEEE. The CDR3 runs 15 residues. The germline V and J ends were trimmed by 7 bases and 0 bases, with 11 bases remaining between them. The CDR3 protein is CASFPQSSGANVLTF. The CDR3 region has the DNA TGTGCCAGCTTTCCCCAGAGCTCTGGGGCCAACGTCCTGACTTTC.

This clonotype was detected many times. The chain has TRBV29-1 and TRBJ2-1, with unresolved D. With 7 bases removed from V and 3 bases from J, the gap between germline ends came to 4 bases. Germline assignment: CDR1 SQVTM and CDR2 ANQGSEA. This CDR3 has 10 residues. The CDR3 coding sequence is TGCAGCGCCCTCTACAATGAGCAGTTCTTC. Protein product: CSALYNEQFF.

In this sample, this clonotype turned up many times. The chain joins TRBV3-1 to TRBJ1-4; the match to TRBD1 covers 9 bases. The CDR3 runs to 15 residues. V lost 4 bases to trimming and J lost 9 bases; unmatched junction nucleotides: 9. Germline-derived CDR1 and CDR2 are LGHDT and YNNKEL (reference sequence). This CDR3 reads CASSPPGTGRQKLFF. In nucleotides, the CDR3 is TGTGCCAGCAGCCCACCCGGGACAGGGCGTCAAAAACTGTTTTTT.

This clonotype was found many times. CDR3 sequence reads: CASSPGLGADTQYF. The CDR3 DNA sequence: TGTGCCAGCAGCCCGGGACTAGGGGCAGATACGCAGTATTTT. The chain employs TRBV6-2 or TRBV6-3 and TRBJ2-3; TRBD2 agrees at 8 bases. The junction had 6 bases not matched to a gene; V was cut back by 6 bases and J by 4 bases. This CDR3 spans 14 amino acids. CDR1 and CDR2 from the germline V gene are MNHEY and SVGEGT.

V usage is TRBV28 and J usage is TRBJ2-6, with 12 bases aligning to TRBD2. There are 20 residues in the CDR3. With 5 bases clipped from V and 0 bases from J, the junction kept 11 bases outside the gene matches. The germline gives CDR1 MDHEN, CDR2 SYDVKM. The CDR3 nucleotides are TGTGCCAGCAGTCCCTCTGGACTAGCGGGGCTCTCCTCTGGGGCCAACGTCCTGACTTTC. Amino acid sequence: CASSPSGLAGLSSGANVLTF.

The sample holds many counts of this clonotype. V is TRBV7-6 and J is TRBJ2-7; D remains unclear. Germline CDR1 SGHVS, CDR2 FNYEAQ. The CDR3 is made up of 11 amino acids. The V end lost 4 bases, the J end lost 2 bases, and 3 bases lay between the germline ends. The CDR3 coding sequence is TGTGCCAGCAGCTCTACCTACGAGCAGTACTTC. Amino acids: CASSSTYEQYF.

V gene TRBV9 combines with J gene TRBJ2-7; D gene uncertain. The CDR3 runs to 14 residues. Deletions cut 0 bases from V and 0 bases from J, with 7 bases between. The germline CDR1 and CDR2 sequences are SGDLS and YYNGEE. The CDR3, as DNA: TGTGCCAGCAGCGTAGGACCAAGCTCCTACGAGCAGTACTTC. Its protein product is CASSVGPSSYEQYF.

This clonotype was detected many times. The chain's CDR3 is CASSFPQGARYEQYF. CDR3 DNA: TGTGCCAGCAGTTTCCCCCAGGGGGCGCGGTACGAGCAGTACTTC. This rearrangement joins TRBV28 to TRBJ2-7; 8 positions agree with TRBD1. After removal of 3 bases from V and 4 bases from J, the junction contained 8 bases not matched to a gene. The CDR3 is made up of 15 amino acids. Germline CDR1 reads MDHEN; CDR2 reads SYDVKM.

The chain combines TRBV13 with TRBJ2-7, with D perhaps TRBD2 (5 bases). The V end lost 5 bases, the J end lost 0 bases, and 17 bases lay between the germline ends. Germline assignment: CDR1 PRHDT and CDR2 FYEKMQ (reference sequence). The CDR3 covers 16 residues. In nucleotides, the CDR3 is TGTGCCAGCAGCGAGAAGGTGCCGGGGAGCTCCTACGAGCAGTACTTC. Encoded protein: CASSEKVPGSSYEQYF.

This clonotype was found many times. The J gene is TRBJ2-7, the V gene TRBV11-2; D perhaps matches TRBD1 (5 bases). The length of the CDR3 is 14 residues. From germline, CDR1 is SGHAT and CDR2 FQNNGV. The V end was cut by 5 bases, the J end by 3 bases, with 14 bases between. Written as DNA, the CDR3 is TGTGCCAGCAGCATACTGACAGATTACTACGAGCAGTACTTC. This encodes CASSILTDYYEQYF.

This clonotype came up many times. This chain connects TRBV5-1 to TRBJ2-5; 7 bases map to TRBD1. This CDR3 contains 16 residues. After removal of 3 bases from V and 1 base from J, the junction contained 9 bases not matched to a gene. From germline, CDR1 is SGHRS and CDR2 YFSETQ. The CDR3 nucleotides read TGCGCCAGCAGCTCTGACCCGACAGGGCCCCAAGAGACCCAGTACTTC. Protein sequence: CASSSDPTGPQETQYF.

This clonotype was seen repeatedly, ten times or more. An end of the junction does not agree with germline; a read error may underlie this. The chain uses TRBV18 and TRBJ2-5; D is unresolved. CDR1 is KGHSH and CDR2 is LQKENI in the germline V gene. CDR3 size: 11 residues. The CDR3 protein is CASSTQETQYF. CDR3 DNA sequence: TGTGCCAGCTCAACCCAAGAAACCCAGTACTTC. Full variable domain (missing parts from reference TRBV18 and TRBJ2-5): NAGVMQNPRHLVRRRGQEARLRCSPMKGHSHVYWYRQLPEEGLKFMVYLQKENIIDESGMPKERFSAEFPKEGPSILRIQQVVRGDSAAYFCASSTQETQYFGPGTRLLVL.

This chain links TRBV28 with TRBJ1-2; D not certain. V shed 2 bases and J shed 4 bases, with 17 bases lying between them. CDR1 MDHEN and CDR2 SYDVKM come from the germline V gene. The CDR3 has 16 amino acids. The CDR3 reads CASSLPDVWNSYGYTF. The CDR3 DNA reads as TGTGCCAGCAGTTTACCGGACGTCTGGAATTCCTATGGCTACACCTTC.